These 13 T cell receptor beta chains were sequenced from one sample in a study of OX40 agonist ivuxolimab in advanced cancers. Generated by immunoSEQ multiplex PCR, the TCRdb table keeps only in-frame clones and is missing some. The sample holds 52,000 or so clones, over 75% seen once. The specimen was CD4+ or CD8+ T cells sorted from blood, collected in a trial of the OX40 agonist ivuxolimab. These receptors originate from an adult with an advanced solid tumor such as melanoma, head and neck, liver or kidney cancer.

The rearrangement joins TRBV5-1 to TRBJ1-1; D ambiguous. The germline V gene encodes CDR1 SGHRS and CDR2 YFSETQ. V lost 3 bases, J lost 11 bases, and 20 bases lay in between. The CDR3 has 14 amino acids. The CDR3 bases are TGCGCCAGCAGCTCCGATGTGGAACCTTTTATGGCTTTCTTT. Translating gives CASSSDVEPFMAFF. The complete variable domain, with remaining parts taken from reference TRBV5-1 and TRBJ1-1, reads KAGVTQTPRYLIKTRGQQVTLSCSPISGHRSVSWYQQTPGQGLQFLFEYFSETQRNKGNFPGRFSGRQFSNSRSEMNVSTLELGDSALYLCASSSDVEPFMAFFGQGTRLTVV.

CDR3 in DNA: TGTGCCAGCAGTTTTGCCCAGGGGGGGTCTGAGGAGACCCAGTACTTC. Translating gives CASSFAQGGSEETQYF. This chain connects TRBV28 to TRBJ2-5, with D perhaps TRBD1 or TRBD2 (7 bases each). V was trimmed by 3 bases and J by 5 bases, leaving 19 bases between them. The CDR3 extends over 16 amino acids. Germline V gene sequence: CDR1 MDHEN, CDR2 SYDVKM.

The rearrangement joins TRBV2 to TRBJ2-7, with D perhaps TRBD2 (7 bases). The V and J ends lost 3 bases and 4 bases respectively, with 16 bases between them. CDR3 length: 15 amino acids. Germline V gene lookup returns CDR1 SNHLY and CDR2 FYNNEI. The chain's CDR3 is CASSDGGRGAYEQYF. The CDR3 nucleotides are TGTGCCAGCAGTGATGGGGGGAGGGGGGCGTACGAGCAGTACTTC.

The J gene is TRBJ1-5, the V gene TRBV27; D remains ambiguous. This CDR3 region has 13 residues. The germline gives CDR1 MNHEY, CDR2 SMNVEV (reference sequence). With 4 bases removed from V and 5 bases from J, the gap between germline ends came to 9 bases. CDR3 in amino acids: CASSSSGDQPQHF. For the CDR3, the DNA is TGTGCCAGCAGTTCCTCCGGAGATCAGCCCCAGCATTTT.

The table lists this clone with a count of one. This chain links TRBV12-5 with TRBJ2-1, with 13 positions matching TRBD2. Trimming removed 6 bases from V and 0 bases from J; junction bases left unmatched: 8. The V gene's germline CDR1 is LGHNT and CDR2 FRNRAP. The CDR3 loop spans 18 amino acids. The CDR3 spells CASGSGLAGSSSYNEQFF. CDR3 DNA sequence: TGTGCTAGTGGCTCGGGACTAGCGGGATCGAGCTCCTACAATGAGCAGTTCTTC.

This clone was detected a few times. The chain links TRBV5-1 to TRBJ1-2; D unresolved. Trimming left V 1 base short and J 2 bases short, with 6 bases between. The CDR3 sequence is 13 residues long. Per germline, CDR1 SGHRS and CDR2 YFSETQ. The CDR3: CASSLRANYGYTF. The CDR3 bases are TGCGCCAGCAGCTTGCGGGCCAACTATGGCTACACCTTC.

J is TRBJ2-1 and V is TRBV9; D might be TRBD1 (6 bases). The germline CDR1 and CDR2 sequences are SGDLS and YYNGEE. Trimming shortened V by 2 bases and J by 9 bases, and 24 bases separated the two germline ends. CDR3 length equals 17 residues. In nucleotides, the CDR3 is TGTGCCAGCAGCGTTACGTCAGGGGAAATGAGGGGTGCTGAGCAGTTCTTC. It codes for CASSVTSGEMRGAEQFF. The full variable domain, in which reference TRBV9 and TRBJ2-1 provide the parts outside the CDR3, is DSGVTQTPKHLITATGQRVTLRCSPRSGDLSVYWYQQSLDQGLQFLIQYYNGEERAKGNILERFSAQQFPDLHSELNLSSLELGDSALYFCASSVTSGEMRGAEQFFGPGTRLTVL.

The chain has TRBV9 and TRBJ1-5; maybe TRBD1 (6 bases). This CDR3 region has 17 residues. Germline V gene sequence: CDR1 SGDLS, CDR2 YYNGEE. The germline V and J ends were trimmed by 5 bases and 0 bases, with 18 bases remaining between them. CDR3 sequence (DNA): TGTGCCAGCAGGTCTCCTCGGGGGGCGTATAGCAATCAGCCCCAGCATTTT. This encodes CASRSPRGAYSNQPQHF.

This chain connects TRBV4-1 to TRBJ2-1; 8 nucleotides align to TRBD2. The CDR3 covers 14 residues. Germline V gene data show CDR1 as MGHRA and CDR2 as YSYEKL. Trimming at V came to 5 bases and at J to 7 bases, leaving 7 bases not matched to a gene. CDR3 coding DNA: TGCGCCAGCAGCGTCGCAGCGGGAGCAAATGAGCAGTTCTTC. Protein: CASSVAAGANEQFF.

The rearrangement joins TRBV19 to TRBJ1-5, with D unclear. The CDR3 extends over 15 amino acids. V gave up 5 bases and J gave up 1 base, with 12 bases separating them. Per germline, CDR1 LNHDA and CDR2 SQIVND (reference sequence). The CDR3 DNA is TGTGCCAGTAGTGGGTTCCCAGAGAGCAATCAGCCCCAGCATTTT. Amino acids: CASSGFPESNQPQHF. The full variable domain, completed using reference TRBV19 and TRBJ1-5, is DGGITQSPKYLFRKEGQNVTLSCEQNLNHDAMYWYRQDPGQGLRLIYYSQIVNDFQKGDIAEGYSVSREKKESFPLTVTSAQKNPTAFYLCASSGFPESNQPQHFGDGTRLSIL.

V and J are TRBV13 and TRBJ2-1; 14 nucleotides line up with TRBD2. The CDR3 length is 17 residues. Trimming cost V 2 bases and J 7 bases; bases outside gene matches: 7. CDR1 and CDR2 from the germline V gene are PRHDT and FYEKMQ (reference sequence). The CDR3 region is CASSLNRGLAGVNEQFF. The CDR3 nucleotides read TGTGCCAGCAGCTTAAATAGGGGACTAGCGGGAGTTAATGAGCAGTTCTTC.

The chain links TRBV15 to TRBJ2-3; possible D gene TRBD2, 7 bases. V lost 1 base and J 6 bases, leaving 14 bases between the germline ends. CDR1 and CDR2 from the germline V gene are LNHNV and YYDKDF (reference sequence). The CDR3 contains 15 residues. The CDR3 DNA sequence: TGTGCCACCAGCAGAGTTGGGGGGGCCGTCGATACGCAGTATTTT. It specifies CATSRVGGAVDTQYF.

In this sample, this clone turned up once. The V gene is TRBV5-6, the J gene TRBJ2-1; D might be TRBD1 (5 bases). CDR1 is SGHDT and CDR2 is YYEEEE in the germline V gene. Trimming stripped 4 bases from V and 7 bases from J, with 15 bases between. The CDR3 is 14 residues long. The CDR3 sequence is CASSPPDILNEQFF. The DNA of the CDR3 is TGTGCCAGCAGCCCCCCGGACATTCTAAATGAGCAGTTCTTC.